The 5 T cell receptor beta chains below all came from one sample that was sequenced in a study of blood T cells in healthy people across ages. A second about 6 to 11 cycle PCR used barcoded and J-beta primers. TCRdb independently ran MiXCR on the 5' RACE reads; one entry per CDR3 protein. The sample yields approximately 600,000 distinct CDR3 sequences, 58% seen once. The sample taken for sequencing was blood. All receptors derive from a man in his 60s in good health.

The chain has TRBV12-3 or TRBV12-4 and TRBJ2-2; TRBD2 aligns across 11 bases. V was pared by 6 bases and J by 1 base, with 1 base of the junction left unmatched. This CDR3 contains 15 residues. CDR3 amino acids: CASRGLAGNTGELFF. In DNA form, the CDR3 reads TGTGCCAGCAGAGGACTAGCGGGGAACACCGGGGAGCTGTTTTTT.

V usage is TRBV4-1 and J usage is TRBJ2-1, with D perhaps matching TRBD1 (6 bases). Deletions cut 0 bases from V and 9 bases from J, with 12 bases between. CDR1 is MGHRA and CDR2 is YSYEKL in the germline V gene. CDR3 length: 14 residues. The CDR3: CASSQEGLTGEQFF. For the CDR3, the DNA is TGCGCCAGCAGCCAAGAAGGGTTGACAGGTGAGCAGTTCTTC.

The chain links TRBV6-6 to TRBJ1-2; D uncertain. V was trimmed by 2 bases and J by 1 base, leaving 8 bases between them. The CDR3 extends over 14 amino acids. CDR1 and CDR2 from the germline V gene are MNHNY and SVGAGI (reference sequence). The CDR3 coding sequence is TGTGCCAGCAGTTACAGGCACAATAACTATGGCTACACCTTC. This sequence encodes CASSYRHNNYGYTF.

The chain recombines TRBV7-6 with TRBJ2-1; D is ambiguous. Germline V gene sequence: CDR1 SGHVS, CDR2 FNYEAQ. The CDR3 consists of 14 residues. V shed 5 bases and J shed 5 bases, with 13 bases lying between them. The chain's CDR3 is CASSRYIGHNEQFF. CDR3 coding DNA: TGTGCCAGCAGCCGATATATAGGGCACAATGAGCAGTTCTTC.

This clonotype has a handful of counts. The chain has TRBV6-2 or TRBV6-3 and TRBJ2-1; 8 bases map to TRBD2. Near its end, the DNA agrees better with TRBJ2-7, so the J call may be wrong. The germline gives CDR1 MNHEY, CDR2 SVGEGT. The CDR3 totals 14 residues. CDR3 DNA sequence: TGTGCCAGCTCTCCAGCGGGGGACTACAATGAGCAGTACTTC. Residues: CASSPAGDYNEQYF.